This T cell receptor beta chain was sequenced in a study of blood T cell repertoires in COVID-19. There are 14 residues in the CDR3. Looked up from germline, CDR1 is LGHNT and CDR2 is FRNRAP. Trimming cost V 5 bases and J 3 bases, with 11 bases left between them. TCRdb's copy holds only in-frame clones and misses some; the assay was immunoSEQ multiplex PCR. The table includes nearly 90,000 clones, roughly 88% detected once. The chain carries TRBV12-5 and TRBJ1-5, with D possibly matching TRBD1 (5 bases). Material: peripheral blood. This clonotype originated in a man in his sixties with acute or convalescent COVID-19. Here the CDR3 reads CASGTGHPNQPQHF. CDR3 DNA: TGTGCTAGTGGTACAGGCCACCCCAATCAGCCCCAGCATTTT.